The entry that follows covers one T cell receptor beta chain sequence. Deep level was the assay's run setting. Every immunoSEQ plate was one replicate of a subset's evenly spread DNA. TCRdb's table, derived via immunoSEQ multiplex PCR, lists solely in-frame clones and lacks some. Of about 340,000 clones detected, 73% appear once; the ten largest clones hold about 10%. V was trimmed by 4 bases and J by 4 bases, leaving 13 bases between them. The CDR3 consists of 14 residues. The germline CDR1 and CDR2 sequences are SGHRS and YFSETQ. The study enrolled healthy HIV-negative adults without recent acute infections or vaccinations as donors. The record originates from a study of shared clonotypes between healthy human individuals.

The sequenced sample was memory CD4+ T cells sorted from blood. The subset is: CD45RA-negative fraction. The origin of this receptor is a man aged 30 to 45 in good health. This chain connects TRBV5-1 to TRBJ2-3; D ambiguous. CDR3 bases: TGCGCCAGCAGCACTGATACTCGTGCAGATACGCAGTATTTT. Translating gives CASSTDTRADTQYF.